This T cell receptor beta chain is from a study of blood T cell repertoires in COVID-19. Method: immunoSEQ multiplex PCR; TCRdb's copy keeps in-frame clones and lacks some. Of about 340,000 clones listed, 86% are singletons. This TCR derives from a woman between 40 and 50 years old with acute COVID-19. The source material was PBMCs or T cells enriched from blood (not recorded which).

CDR3 protein: CASSLLVRETQYF. In DNA form, the CDR3 reads TGTGCCAGCAGCTTACTAGTCCGGGAGACCCAGTACTTC. V usage is TRBV11-1 and J usage is TRBJ2-5; D call uncertain. The CDR3 extends over 13 amino acids. Germline V gene data show CDR1 as SGHAT and CDR2 as FQDESV (reference sequence). Deletions cut 2 bases from V and 5 bases from J, with 9 bases between.